Each of the 26 T cell receptor beta chains below was sequenced from the same sample in a study of regulatory T cells in long-lasting Graves disease. The authors built TCR beta libraries using iRepertoire HTBI primers and Arm-PCR of CDR3 regions. MiXCR, run by TCRdb on the multiplex PCR reads, gives a single entry per CDR3 protein. Found here are hundreds of thousands of distinct CDR3 sequences, 9.5% to 15% of them singletons; the top ten hold roughly 9.3%. As to time point: newly diagnosed GD, antithyroid drugs for less than 3 months. The TCR library was made from RNA that had been extracted from PBMCs in TRIzol. This same sample was also part of a study on T cells in Graves' hyperthyroidism and ophthalmopathy.

Sample: peripheral blood mononuclear cells (PBMCs), taken at new diagnosis, from a patient treated with antithyroid drugs. These receptors were obtained from a woman aged 30 to 39 with Graves disease.

This chain connects TRBV30 to TRBJ2-7, with D hard to call. The CDR3 is made up of 15 amino acids. V shed 2 bases and J shed 9 bases, with 23 bases lying between them. The germline V gene has CDR1 GTSNPN and CDR2 SVGIG (reference sequence). CDR3 residues: CAWSNWDTVGLGQYF. The CDR3 DNA reads TGTGCCTGGAGTAATTGGGATACCGTAGGTCTCGGGCAGTACTTC.

This clonotype was observed at least ten times. V is TRBV3-1 and J is TRBJ2-4, with 12 bases fitting TRBD2. Per germline, CDR1 LGHDT and CDR2 YNNKEL (reference sequence). The junction had 3 bases not matched to a gene; V was cut back by 2 bases and J by 7 bases. The CDR3 runs 15 residues. CDR3 sequence (DNA): TGTGCCAGCAGCCAACCGGGGACTAGCGGGAACATTCAGTACTTC. Residues: CASSQPGTSGNIQYF.

This rearrangement joins TRBV12-3 or TRBV12-4 to TRBJ2-5; weak D call: TRBD1 (6 bases). The V end lost 8 bases, the J end lost 2 bases, and 12 bases lay between the germline ends. The CDR3 runs 13 residues. The CDR3 DNA sequence: TGTGCCAGCGGTCAGGACAGTCAAGAGACCCAGTACTTC. Its protein product is CASGQDSQETQYF.

This CDR3 reads CASRTSENTEAFF. The CDR3 bases are TGTGCCAGCAGGACATCGGAGAACACTGAAGCTTTCTTT. This sequence joins TRBV12-3 or TRBV12-4 and TRBJ2-3; D remains ambiguous. Judging by the DNA end, TRBJ1-1 fits better; the J call may be wrong. CDR3 length: 13 residues.

This clonotype occurred many times. V is TRBV27 and J is TRBJ2-7, with D perhaps TRBD2 (5 bases). Trimming cost V 3 bases and J 3 bases, with 15 bases left between them. Germline V gives CDR1 MNHEY, CDR2 SMNVEV (reference sequence). CDR3 size: 15 residues. The DNA for the CDR3 is TGTGCCAGCAGTTTCGGTTGGGAGAAGAACTACGAGCAGTACTTC. It is translated as CASSFGWEKNYEQYF.

This clonotype occurred a few times. This chain joins TRBV5-1 and TRBJ2-6, with no clear D. Trimming shortened V by 3 bases and J by 3 bases, and 7 bases separated the two germline ends. CDR1 and CDR2 (germline): SGHRS, YFSETQ. The CDR3 has 14 residues. The CDR3 is CASSSLGGANVLTF. The CDR3 coding sequence is TGCGCCAGCAGCTCTTTGGGTGGGGCCAACGTCCTGACTTTC.

The sample holds many counts of this clonotype. This sequence joins TRBV6-2 or TRBV6-3 and TRBJ1-1; 9 nucleotides line up with TRBD1. Germline CDR1 reads MNHEY; CDR2 reads SVGEGT. The CDR3 spans 16 residues. The V gene end was trimmed by 5 bases and the J gene end by 9 bases; junction bases not matched to a gene: 16. This CDR3 reads CASSPTLGQGSEKAFF. CDR3 DNA: TGTGCCAGCAGTCCCACTCTGGGACAGGGTTCTGAAAAAGCTTTCTTT.

This clonotype was recorded at least ten times. V gene TRBV7-9 combines with J gene TRBJ2-1, with TRBD1 matching 7 bases. Germline V gene sequence: CDR1 SEHNR, CDR2 FQNEAQ (reference sequence). J lost 3 bases, V lost 1 base, and 9 bases had no gene match. CDR3 size: 17 residues. CDR3 sequence (DNA): TGTGCCAGCAGCTTAGGGCTGGGACAGATGCACTACAATGAGCAGTTCTTC. It specifies CASSLGLGQMHYNEQFF.

This clonotype was seen ten or more times. This chain connects TRBV2 to TRBJ1-1, with 8 bases identical to TRBD1. The CDR3 loop spans 13 amino acids. Unmatched junction bases numbered 10, after V lost 6 bases and J lost 10 bases. Germline loops: CDR1 SNHLY, CDR2 FYNNEI. The CDR3 is CASRAGGYSRAFF. CDR3 bases: TGTGCCAGCAGGGCAGGGGGCTATAGTCGAGCTTTCTTT. Full variable domain (remainder filled in from reference TRBV2 and TRBJ1-1): EPEVTQTPSHQVTQMGQEVILRCVPISNHLYFYWYRQILGQKVEFLVSFYNNEISEKSEIFDDQFSVERPDGSNFTLKIRSTKLEDSAMYFCASRAGGYSRAFFGQGTRLTVV.

This clonotype was recorded many times. The chain recombines TRBV11-2 with TRBJ2-1; no firm D call. The CDR3 is 13 residues long. Per the germline V gene, CDR1 is SGHAT and CDR2 is FQNNGV. Trimming shortened V by 2 bases and J by 4 bases, and 6 bases separated the two germline ends. CDR3 in amino acids: CASSLFLYNEQFF. CDR3 nucleotide sequence: TGTGCCAGCAGCTTATTCCTGTACAATGAGCAGTTCTTC.

This clonotype appeared a few times. The chain uses TRBV24-1 and TRBJ1-2, with D perhaps matching TRBD1 (5 bases). This CDR3 has 12 amino acids. The ends were cut back, 5 bases at V and 4 bases at J, with 7 bases in the middle. CDR1 KGHDR and CDR2 SFDVKD come from the germline V gene. CDR3 sequence: CATSAQGYGYTF. In DNA form, the CDR3 reads TGTGCCACCAGTGCCCAGGGCTATGGCTACACCTTC.

This clonotype was picked up many times. The V gene is TRBV20-1, the J gene TRBJ2-3; 14 bases are a match to TRBD2. CDR3 length: 18 amino acids. Germline V lookup: CDR1 DFQATT, CDR2 SNEGSKA (reference sequence). V lost 3 bases and J lost 4; bases outside the gene matches: 12. Here the CDR3 reads CSASRLKGLAGVADTQYF. Written as DNA, the CDR3 is TGCAGTGCTAGCAGATTAAAGGGACTAGCGGGAGTTGCAGATACGCAGTATTTT.

There are many counts of this clonotype. The chain combines TRBV27 with TRBJ2-1; TRBD1 matches 9 bases. V gave up 3 bases and J gave up 7 bases; unmatched junction bases: 10. There are 16 residues in the CDR3. The germline CDR1 and CDR2 sequences are MNHEY and SMNVEV (reference sequence). DNA for the CDR3: TGTGCCAGCAGTTTCCTATGGGACAGGGAATGGAATGAGCAGTTCTTC. Translating it yields CASSFLWDREWNEQFF.

In its sample, this clonotype was seen many times. The genes are TRBV2 and TRBJ1-5; D remains ambiguous. The V gene lost 4 bases and the J gene lost 5 bases, with 12 bases spanning the gap. Germline V gene lookup returns CDR1 SNHLY and CDR2 FYNNEI. The CDR3 spans 14 residues. This chain's CDR3 is CASSAMSRDQPQHF. In nucleotides, the CDR3 is TGTGCCAGCAGTGCGATGTCCCGCGATCAGCCCCAGCATTTT.

This clonotype was observed at least ten times. V usage is TRBV12-3 or TRBV12-4 and J usage is TRBJ1-1; D is ambiguous. V lost 3 bases and J lost 7, with 9 bases in between. The CDR3 sequence is 12 residues long. The CDR3 loop reads CASSLLEYEAFF. The CDR3 bases are TGTGCCAGCAGTTTGTTAGAGTATGAAGCTTTCTTT.

This clonotype was recorded at least ten times. This rearrangement joins TRBV11-2 to TRBJ1-3; 7 nucleotides align to TRBD1. The CDR3 is 14 residues long. CDR1 and CDR2 from the germline V gene are SGHAT and FQNNGV. Trimming took 1 base from V and 5 from J; bases not matched to a gene: 2. The DNA of the CDR3 is TGTGCCAGCAGCTTAGGGGACAGCAGAAACACCATATATTTT. It codes for CASSLGDSRNTIYF. Full variable domain (outside the CDR3, taken from reference TRBV11-2 and TRBJ1-3): EAGVAQSPRYKIIEKRQSVAFWCNPISGHATLYWYQQILGQGPKLLIQFQNNGVVDDSQLPKDRFSAERLKGVDSTLKIQPAKLEDSAVYLCASSLGDSRNTIYFGEGSWLTVV.

V and J are TRBV18 and TRBJ2-2; maybe TRBD2 (5 bases). Germline loops: CDR1 KGHSH, CDR2 LQKENI. V lost 0 bases and J 5 bases, leaving 7 bases between the germline ends. This CDR3 has 14 residues. In DNA, the CDR3 is TGTGCCAGCTCACCACCCCCGGGAACCGGGGAGCTGTTTTTT. Its protein product is CASSPPPGTGELFF.

This clonotype was observed many times. The V gene is TRBV28, the J gene TRBJ1-2, with no clear D. The CDR3 has 15 amino acids. The V and J ends lost 3 bases and 5 bases respectively, with 16 bases between them. Germline V gene lookup returns CDR1 MDHEN and CDR2 SYDVKM. The CDR3 loop is CASSFSRLGPYGYTF. In DNA form, the CDR3 reads TGTGCCAGCAGTTTCTCCAGGTTGGGCCCTTATGGCTACACCTTC.

The rearrangement joins TRBV7-9 to TRBJ2-7; a possible D gene is TRBD2 (5 bases). The CDR3 is 15 amino acids. The V end lost 8 bases, the J end lost 0 bases, and 17 bases lay between the germline ends. Germline CDR1 reads SEHNR; CDR2 reads FQNEAQ (reference sequence). CDR3 loop: CASAGPQAPSYEQYF. CDR3 sequence (DNA): TGTGCCAGCGCGGGCCCGCAGGCCCCCTCCTACGAGCAGTACTTC.

This clonotype showed up many times. This chain connects TRBV18 to TRBJ2-3, with D unclear. This CDR3 contains 14 residues. V was clipped by 0 bases and J by 0 bases, with 4 bases between them. The germline V gene has CDR1 KGHSH and CDR2 LQKENI. CDR3 residues: CASSPPASTDTQYF. CDR3 sequence (DNA): TGTGCCAGCTCACCACCAGCGAGCACAGATACGCAGTATTTT.

There are many counts of this clonotype. The V and J genes are TRBV10-2 and TRBJ1-1; D uncertain. The germline V and J ends were trimmed by 5 bases and 7 bases, with 17 bases remaining between them. CDR3 length equals 14 residues. CDR1 and CDR2 from the germline V gene are WSHSY and SAAADI. The CDR3 is CASSRSDAKIEAFF. Written as DNA, the CDR3 is TGCGCCAGCAGTAGATCGGACGCCAAGATTGAAGCTTTCTTT.

This clonotype was counted many times. The chain is built from TRBV28 and TRBJ2-7, with TRBD1 identical over 11 bases. The CDR3 totals 15 residues. The germline CDR1 and CDR2 sequences are MDHEN and SYDVKM. V was pared by 5 bases and J by 3 bases, with 6 bases of the junction left unmatched. The CDR3 DNA sequence: TGTGCCAGCAGTAGGACAGGGGGCACGCTCTACGAGCAGTACTTC. As protein: CASSRTGGTLYEQYF. Filled out from reference TRBV28 and TRBJ2-7, the complete variable domain reads DVKVTQSSRYLVKRTGEKVFLECVQDMDHENMFWYRQDPGLGLRLIYFSYDVKMKEKGDIPEGYSVSREKKERFSLILESASTNQTSMYLCASSRTGGTLYEQYFGPGTRLTVT.

This clonotype was detected ten times or more. The chain uses TRBV7-2 and TRBJ2-2; 10 positions match TRBD1. V dropped 6 bases and J dropped 6; count of bases not matched to a gene: 4. The CDR3 is 14 amino acids. The germline V gene has CDR1 SGHTA and CDR2 FQGNSA. CDR3 coding DNA: TGTGCCAGCAGGACCGGGACAGGGGCCGGGGAGCTGTTTTTT. Amino acids: CASRTGTGAGELFF.

This clonotype has a count of ten or more. The chain uses TRBV18 and TRBJ2-1; perhaps TRBD2 as D (5 bases). This CDR3 has 14 residues. Trimming removed 3 bases from V and 7 bases from J, with 13 bases in between. The germline CDR1 and CDR2 sequences are KGHSH and LQKENI. CDR3 sequence (DNA): TGTGCCAGCTCACCCAAACAGCCGGGGAATGAGCAGTTCTTC. Amino acid sequence: CASSPKQPGNEQFF.

This clonotype was seen at least ten times. J is TRBJ2-1 and V is TRBV4-2; 7 bases fit TRBD1. The germline gives CDR1 LGHNA, CDR2 YNFKEQ. With V trimmed by 4 bases and J by 7 bases, 13 bases remained unmatched. The CDR3 extends over 16 amino acids. The CDR3: CASSPRQGSRGNEQFF. DNA of the CDR3: TGTGCCAGCAGCCCAAGACAGGGTTCACGTGGTAATGAGCAGTTCTTC.

This clonotype was seen ten or more times. J is TRBJ2-2 and V is TRBV29-1; 9 bases map to TRBD1. V trimming: 5 bases; J trimming: 5 bases; junction bases outside the gene matches: 6. The germline V gene has CDR1 SQVTM and CDR2 ANQGSEA. CDR3 length equals 14 residues. DNA of the CDR3: TGCAGCGTTAAGTACAGGGGGCAAACCGGGGAGCTGTTTTTT. Amino acid sequence: CSVKYRGQTGELFF.